Below, 10 T cell receptor beta chains from the same sample are listed, as sequenced in a study of regulatory T cells. For these TCRs, the target antigens are not known. Amplification used 52 TRBV primers and 13 TRBJ primers. TCRdb's copy holds only in-frame clones and misses some; the assay was immunoSEQ multiplex PCR. The sample contains about 18,000 clones, approximately 82% of which appear only once. Overall study results and limits: In CD3G-deficient patients, conventional CD4+ T cells were enriched for hydrophobic CDR3 residues at positions 6 and 7.

The sample was conventional CD4+ T cells sorted from blood. All receptors derive from a person aged 25 to 40 with CD3G deficiency.

The chain combines TRBV7-8 with TRBJ2-3; no definite D call. The CDR3 extends over 12 amino acids. V was pared by 1 base and J by 5 bases, with 4 bases between. Germline-derived CDR1 and CDR2 are SGHVS and FQNEAQ. CDR3 protein: CASSLDLDTQYF. In DNA, the CDR3 is TGTGCCAGCAGCTTAGATTTAGATACGCAGTATTTT. The variable domain in full, with the rest retrieved from reference TRBV7-8 and TRBJ2-3, is GAGVSQSPRYKVAKRGQDVALRCDPISGHVSLFWYQQALGQGPEFLTYFQNEAQLDKSGLPSDRFFAERPEGSVSTLKIQRTQQEDSAVYLCASSLDLDTQYFGPGTRLTVL.

The rearrangement joins TRBV30 to TRBJ2-7; possibly TRBD2 for D (5 bases). This CDR3 has 13 amino acids. V was cut by 2 bases and J by 4 bases, with 12 bases left in between. The V gene's germline CDR1 is GTSNPN and CDR2 SVGIG (reference sequence). The CDR3 here is CAWSRDGMYEQYF. The CDR3 DNA sequence: TGTGCCTGGAGTCGAGACGGGATGTACGAGCAGTACTTC.

The rearrangement joins TRBV11-2 to TRBJ2-3; D possibly corresponds to TRBD1 (5 bases). The CDR3 is 14 residues long. Germline V CDR1 and CDR2: SGHAT, FQNNGV. V shed 5 bases and J shed 2 bases, with 11 bases lying between them. As DNA, the CDR3 is TGTGCCAGCAGCCCAAGGGGCCCCACAGATACGCAGTATTTT. This gives the protein CASSPRGPTDTQYF.

The V gene is TRBV7-9, the J gene TRBJ2-2; 11 bases are shared with TRBD2. V lost 4 bases and J lost 5; bases outside the gene matches: 9. The germline CDR1 and CDR2 sequences are SEHNR and FQNEAQ (reference sequence). The CDR3 has 17 amino acids. The CDR3 loop is CASSSSPLAGETGELFF. CDR3 DNA sequence: TGTGCCAGCAGCTCATCACCACTAGCGGGAGAGACCGGGGAGCTGTTTTTT.

V gene TRBV30 combines with J gene TRBJ1-1, with 10 bases aligning to TRBD1. Germline CDR1 is GTSNPN and CDR2 is SVGIG (reference sequence). This CDR3 comprises 13 residues. V gave up 1 base and J gave up 8 bases; unmatched junction bases: 4. The CDR3 sequence: CAWSGDRGLEAFF. CDR3 nucleotides: TGTGCCTGGAGTGGGGACAGGGGACTAGAAGCTTTCTTT.

V is TRBV7-9 and J is TRBJ1-3; D is possibly TRBD1 (5 bases). CDR1 SEHNR and CDR2 FQNEAQ come from the germline V gene (reference sequence). The V and J ends lost 4 bases and 3 bases respectively, with 10 bases between them. The CDR3 is 14 amino acids. The CDR3 sequence is CASSSGRVGNTIYF. CDR3 sequence (DNA): TGTGCCAGCAGCTCAGGCAGGGTTGGAAACACCATATATTTT.

Remarks on this clone: In the same sample, other DNA sequences code for this CDR3. This chain links TRBV28 with TRBJ1-2; 7 nucleotides agree with TRBD1. The CDR3 is made up of 13 amino acids. Trimming removed 5 bases from V and 2 bases from J; junction bases left unmatched: 2. From germline, CDR1 is MDHEN and CDR2 SYDVKM. CDR3 region: CASSLGGNYGYTF. The CDR3 region has the DNA TGTGCCAGCAGTCTAGGGGGCAACTATGGCTACACCTTC.

This clone appeared a few times. V and J are TRBV28 and TRBJ2-4, with D possibly TRBD2 on 6 matching bases. Trimming cost V 3 bases and J 2 bases, with 8 bases left between them. This CDR3 contains 14 residues. Germline values: CDR1 MDHEN, CDR2 SYDVKM. CDR3: CASSLGGSKNIQYF. The CDR3, as DNA: TGTGCCAGCAGTTTGGGGGGTTCCAAAAACATTCAGTACTTC.

This clone was seen more than once but under ten times. The J gene is TRBJ1-2, the V gene TRBV6-6; D gene unclear. Trimming cost V 8 bases and J 8 bases, with 21 bases left between them. This CDR3 spans 14 amino acids. CDR1 is MNHNY, CDR2 SVGAGI, per germline (reference sequence). CDR3 in amino acids: CASSLEAMGYGYTF. The CDR3 DNA follows: TGTGCCAGCTCCCTGGAGGCAATGGGTTACGGCTACACCTTC.

V usage is TRBV19 and J usage is TRBJ2-6; D gene uncertain. The length of the CDR3 is 17 residues. Germline V CDR1 and CDR2: LNHDA, SQIVND (reference sequence). Trimming took off 5 bases at V and 4 bases at J, with 18 bases between the two ends. As DNA, the CDR3 is TGTGCCAGTAGTTACCGGGCCTCCTCTGCGGGGGCCAACGTCCTGACTTTC. This codes for CASSYRASSAGANVLTF.